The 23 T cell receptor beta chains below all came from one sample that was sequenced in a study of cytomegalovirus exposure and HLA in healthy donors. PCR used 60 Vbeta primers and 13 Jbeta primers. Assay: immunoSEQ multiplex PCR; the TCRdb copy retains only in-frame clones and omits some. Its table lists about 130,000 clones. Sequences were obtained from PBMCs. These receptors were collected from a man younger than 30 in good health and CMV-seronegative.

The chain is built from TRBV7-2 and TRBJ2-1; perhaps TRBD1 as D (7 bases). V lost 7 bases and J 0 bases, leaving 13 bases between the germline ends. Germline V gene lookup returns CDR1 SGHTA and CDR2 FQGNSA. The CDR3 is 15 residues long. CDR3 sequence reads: CASTRQGGSYNEQFF. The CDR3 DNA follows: TGTGCCAGCACCAGGCAGGGGGGCTCCTACAATGAGCAGTTCTTC.

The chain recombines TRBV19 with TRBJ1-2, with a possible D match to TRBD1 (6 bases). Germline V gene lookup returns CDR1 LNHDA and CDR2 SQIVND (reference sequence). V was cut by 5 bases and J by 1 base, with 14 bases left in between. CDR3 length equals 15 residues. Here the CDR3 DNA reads TGTGCCAGTAGTCTACAGGGAGGGATTAACTATGGCTACACCTTC. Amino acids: CASSLQGGINYGYTF.

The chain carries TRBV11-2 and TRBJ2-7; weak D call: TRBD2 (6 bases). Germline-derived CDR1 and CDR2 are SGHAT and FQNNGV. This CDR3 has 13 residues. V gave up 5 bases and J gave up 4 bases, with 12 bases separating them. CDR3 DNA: TGTGCCAGCAGCGGAGGGCGGTTGTACGAGCAGTACTTC. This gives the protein CASSGGRLYEQYF.

The CDR3 DNA is TGCGCCAGCAGCTCCGGGACTACGGACTACAATGAGCAGTTCTTC. Translation gives CASSSGTTDYNEQFF. The V gene is TRBV5-1, the J gene TRBJ2-1, with 7 nucleotides matching TRBD2. The length of the CDR3 is 15 residues. Germline trimming cut 3 bases from V and 3 bases from J; bases unmatched to any gene: 6. Germline V gene lookup returns CDR1 SGHRS and CDR2 YFSETQ. The full variable domain, with the rest looked up from reference TRBV5-1 and TRBJ2-1, is KAGVTQTPRYLIKTRGQQVTLSCSPISGHRSVSWYQQTPGQGLQFLFEYFSETQRNKGNFPGRFSGRQFSNSRSEMNVSTLELGDSALYLCASSSGTTDYNEQFFGPGTRLTVL.

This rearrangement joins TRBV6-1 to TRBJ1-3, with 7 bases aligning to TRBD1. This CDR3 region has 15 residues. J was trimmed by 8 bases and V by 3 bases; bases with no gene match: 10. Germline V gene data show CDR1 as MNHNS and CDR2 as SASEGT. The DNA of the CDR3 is TGTGCCAGCAGTGAGACAGGGTATAGTAGGGACACCATATATTTT. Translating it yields CASSETGYSRDTIYF.

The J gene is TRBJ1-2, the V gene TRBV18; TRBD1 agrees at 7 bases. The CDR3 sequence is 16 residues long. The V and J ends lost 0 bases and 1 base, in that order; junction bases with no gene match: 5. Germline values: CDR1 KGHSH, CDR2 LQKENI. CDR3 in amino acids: CASSPPGTAINYGYTF. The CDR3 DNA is TGTGCCAGCTCACCACCCGGGACAGCAATTAACTATGGCTACACCTTC.

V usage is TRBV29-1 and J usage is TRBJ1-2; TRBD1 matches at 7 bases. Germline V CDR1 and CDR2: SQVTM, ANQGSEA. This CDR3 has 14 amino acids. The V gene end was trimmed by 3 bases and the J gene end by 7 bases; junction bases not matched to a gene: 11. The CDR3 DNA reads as TGCAGCGTTGATAGGGCAGGGGGAGGCAGTGGCTACACCTTC. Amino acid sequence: CSVDRAGGGSGYTF. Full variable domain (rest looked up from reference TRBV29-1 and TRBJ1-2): SAVISQKPSRDICQRGTSLTIQCQVDSQVTMMFWYRQQPGQSLTLIATANQGSEATYESGFVIDKFPISRPNLTFSTLTVSNMSPEDSSIYLCSVDRAGGGSGYTFGSGTRLTVV.

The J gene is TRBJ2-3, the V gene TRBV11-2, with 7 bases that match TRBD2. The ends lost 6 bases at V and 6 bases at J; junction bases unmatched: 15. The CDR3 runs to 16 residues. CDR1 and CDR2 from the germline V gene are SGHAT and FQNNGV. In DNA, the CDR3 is TGTGCCAGCAGGACCCTGGGAGGGAGACGAGCGGATACGCAGTATTTT. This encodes CASRTLGGRRADTQYF. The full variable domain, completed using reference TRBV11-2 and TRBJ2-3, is EAGVAQSPRYKIIEKRQSVAFWCNPISGHATLYWYQQILGQGPKLLIQFQNNGVVDDSQLPKDRFSAERLKGVDSTLKIQPAKLEDSAVYLCASRTLGGRRADTQYFGPGTRLTVL.

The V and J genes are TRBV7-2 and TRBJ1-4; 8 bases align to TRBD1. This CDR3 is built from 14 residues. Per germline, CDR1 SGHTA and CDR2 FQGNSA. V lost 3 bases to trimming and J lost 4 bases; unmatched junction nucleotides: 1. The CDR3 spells CASSFDRGNEKLFF. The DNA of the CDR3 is TGTGCCAGCAGCTTCGACAGGGGTAATGAAAAACTGTTTTTT.

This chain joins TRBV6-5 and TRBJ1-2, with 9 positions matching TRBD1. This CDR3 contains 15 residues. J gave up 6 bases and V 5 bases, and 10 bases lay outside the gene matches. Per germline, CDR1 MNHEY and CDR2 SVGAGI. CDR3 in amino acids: CASSPGTGRGHGYTF. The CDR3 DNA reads TGTGCCAGCAGTCCAGGGACAGGGAGAGGACATGGCTACACCTTC.

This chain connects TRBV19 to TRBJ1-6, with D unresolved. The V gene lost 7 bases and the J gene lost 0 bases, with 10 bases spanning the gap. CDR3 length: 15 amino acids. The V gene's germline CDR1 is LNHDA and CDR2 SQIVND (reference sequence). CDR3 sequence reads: CASNPHSSYNSPLHF. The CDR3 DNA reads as TGTGCCAGTAACCCTCATAGCTCCTATAATTCACCCCTCCACTTT.

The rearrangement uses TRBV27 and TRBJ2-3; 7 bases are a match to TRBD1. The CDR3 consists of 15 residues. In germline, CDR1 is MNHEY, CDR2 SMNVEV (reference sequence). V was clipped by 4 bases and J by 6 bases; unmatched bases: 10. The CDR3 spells CASSSPMTDRDTQYF. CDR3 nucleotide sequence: TGTGCCAGCAGTTCACCCATGACGGACAGGGATACGCAGTATTTT.

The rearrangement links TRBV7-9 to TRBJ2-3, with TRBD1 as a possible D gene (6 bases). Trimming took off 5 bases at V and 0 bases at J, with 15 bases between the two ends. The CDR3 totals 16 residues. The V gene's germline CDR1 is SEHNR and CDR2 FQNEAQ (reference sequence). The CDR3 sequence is CASSPNGDRSTDTQYF. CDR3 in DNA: TGTGCCAGCAGCCCTAATGGAGACAGGAGCACAGATACGCAGTATTTT.

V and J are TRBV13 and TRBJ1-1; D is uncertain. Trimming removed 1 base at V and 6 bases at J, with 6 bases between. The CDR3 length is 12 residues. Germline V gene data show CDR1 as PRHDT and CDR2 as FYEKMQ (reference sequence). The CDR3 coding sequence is TGTGCCAGCAGCTTAGTCCCTGCTGAAGCTTTCTTT. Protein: CASSLVPAEAFF.

The CDR3, as DNA: TGTGCCAGCAGTTCCACGTTAGGCGGGACAGGGTTTGCAGATACGCAGTATTTT. This gives the protein CASSSTLGGTGFADTQYF. The genes are TRBV28 and TRBJ2-3; 9 nucleotides align to TRBD1. The V segment lost 4 bases and the J segment 4 bases; nucleotides outside the gene matches: 15. Germline lookup yields CDR1 MDHEN and CDR2 SYDVKM. The CDR3 contains 18 residues.

The CDR3 loop is CASRKLAGAPETQYF. The CDR3 bases are TGTGCCAGCAGAAAATTAGCGGGGGCCCCAGAGACCCAGTACTTC. V and J are TRBV11-2 and TRBJ2-5; 9 nucleotides match TRBD2. Looked up from germline, CDR1 is SGHAT and CDR2 is FQNNGV. The V gene end was trimmed by 6 bases and the J gene end by 4 bases; junction bases not matched to a gene: 9. The CDR3 is made up of 15 amino acids.

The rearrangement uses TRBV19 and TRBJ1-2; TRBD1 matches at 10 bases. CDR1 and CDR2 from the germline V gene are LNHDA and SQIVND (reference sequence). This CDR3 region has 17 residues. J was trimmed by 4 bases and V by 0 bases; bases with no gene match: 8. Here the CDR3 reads CASSIDLSRTGGYGYTF. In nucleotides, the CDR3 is TGTGCCAGTAGTATAGATCTATCTCGGACAGGGGGCTATGGCTACACCTTC.

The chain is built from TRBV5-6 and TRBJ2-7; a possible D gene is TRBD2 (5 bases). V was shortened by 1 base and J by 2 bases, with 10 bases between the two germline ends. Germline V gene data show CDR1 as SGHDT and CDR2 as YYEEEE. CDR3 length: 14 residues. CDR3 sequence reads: CASSLKRPPYEQYF. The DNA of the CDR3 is TGTGCCAGCAGCTTGAAGCGGCCCCCCTACGAGCAGTACTTC.

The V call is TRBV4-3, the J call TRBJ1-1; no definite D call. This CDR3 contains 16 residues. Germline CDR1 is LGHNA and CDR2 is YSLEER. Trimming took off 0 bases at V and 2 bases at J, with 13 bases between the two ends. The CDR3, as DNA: TGCGCCAGCAGCCAAGATTTCGGGCGGGTTAACACTGAAGCTTTCTTT. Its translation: CASSQDFGRVNTEAFF.

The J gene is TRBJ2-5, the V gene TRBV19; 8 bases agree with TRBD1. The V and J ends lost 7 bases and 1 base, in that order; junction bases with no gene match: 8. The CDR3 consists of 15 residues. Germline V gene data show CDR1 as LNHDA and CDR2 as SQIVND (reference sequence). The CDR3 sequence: CASKFGGTGQETQYF. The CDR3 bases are TGTGCCAGTAAATTTGGTGGGACAGGCCAAGAGACCCAGTACTTC.

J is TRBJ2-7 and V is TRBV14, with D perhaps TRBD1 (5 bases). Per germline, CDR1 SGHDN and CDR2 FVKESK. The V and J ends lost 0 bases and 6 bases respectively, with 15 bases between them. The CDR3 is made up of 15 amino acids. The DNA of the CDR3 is TGTGCCAGCAGCCAAGATAATAGGTTCAGGGTCGAGCAGTACTTC. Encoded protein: CASSQDNRFRVEQYF.

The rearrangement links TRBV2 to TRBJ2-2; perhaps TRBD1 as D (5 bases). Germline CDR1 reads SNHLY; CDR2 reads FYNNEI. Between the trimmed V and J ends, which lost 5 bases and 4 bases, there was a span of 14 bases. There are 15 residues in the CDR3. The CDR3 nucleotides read TGTGCCAGCAGTTTTGACAGAGTCTCCACCGGGGAGCTGTTTTTT. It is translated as CASSFDRVSTGELFF.

For the CDR3, the DNA is TGTGCCAGCGTAAGGGACTTGACGGATACGCAGTATTTT. Residues: CASVRDLTDTQYF. V and J are TRBV2 and TRBJ2-3; possibly TRBD2 for D (6 bases). Trimming took 8 bases from V and 6 from J, leaving 15 bases between them. Per the germline V gene, CDR1 is SNHLY and CDR2 is FYNNEI. This CDR3 has 13 amino acids.